Described below is a single T cell receptor (beta chain) sequence and its context. The data were obtained in a study of OX40 agonist ivuxolimab in advanced cancers. On the study more broadly: Patients undergoing dose escalation presented with hepatocellular carcinoma, melanoma, renal cell or head and neck cancer.

Germline V lookup: CDR1 SGHKS, CDR2 YYEKEE (reference sequence). Trimming left V 4 bases short and J 3 bases short, with 11 bases between. The CDR3 has 14 residues. Profiling relied on immunoSEQ multiplex PCR, and the TCRdb table lists in-frame clones only, not all of them. The table has 74,000 or so clones, 85% seen once; the top ten hold approximately 2%. This receptor was identified in an adult with an advanced solid tumor such as melanoma, head and neck, liver or kidney cancer. The J gene is TRBJ1-5, the V gene TRBV5-5; D not certain. Sequencing used CD4+ or CD8+ T cells sorted from blood, obtained in a trial of the OX40 agonist ivuxolimab. This chain's CDR3 is CASSLRGDNQPQHF. CDR3 nucleotides: TGTGCCAGCAGCCTTCGGGGAGACAATCAGCCCCAGCATTTT.